Shown below are 21 T cell receptor beta chains from a single sample sequenced in a study of HIV-infected children after antiretroviral therapy interruption. Treatment given: PENTA 11 planned treatment interruption arm or continuous ART arm. Unique molecular identifiers were included in an RNA-based 3' RACE TCR library. Via MiXCR, TCRdb re-called the 3' RACE reads, giving one row per CDR3 protein. Of about 89,000 distinct CDR3 sequences listed, roughly 6.7% were seen once; the top ten hold around 1.1%. The input for sequencing was CD45RA+ CD4+ T cells from PBMCs, pooled from several time points, taken from a donor given antiretroviral therapy, either interrupted or continuous. Documented subset: naive CD4+ CD45RA+ CD45RO- T cells. These receptors originate from a pool of human donors with HIV.

This clonotype was seen ten or more times. The chain has TRBV6-1 and TRBJ1-1; D is unclear. The CDR3 runs to 12 residues. The germline V and J ends were trimmed by 0 bases and 9 bases, with 8 bases remaining between them. The germline V gene encodes CDR1 MNHNS and CDR2 SASEGT. DNA for the CDR3: TGTGCCAGCAGTGAAGCGACTCTAAAAGCTTTCTTT. Its protein is CASSEATLKAFF.

This chain joins TRBV19 and TRBJ2-7; possibly TRBD1 for D (5 bases). In germline, CDR1 is LNHDA, CDR2 SQIVND (reference sequence). V was trimmed by 3 bases and J by 3 bases, leaving 18 bases between them. The CDR3 extends over 16 amino acids. The CDR3 spells CASSIRPGFIGYEQYF. In nucleotides, the CDR3 is TGTGCCAGTAGTATCCGACCAGGGTTCATTGGCTACGAGCAGTACTTC.

CDR3 in DNA: TGTGCCTGGAGGGATCCTAACTGGGCCCCTTCCTACGAGCAGTACTTC. Amino acid sequence: CAWRDPNWAPSYEQYF. This chain links TRBV30 with TRBJ2-7, with no clear D. Per germline, CDR1 GTSNPN and CDR2 SVGIG (reference sequence). The CDR3 has 16 amino acids. The ends were cut back, 3 bases at V and 1 base at J, with 19 bases in the middle.

This clonotype appeared many times. The chain links TRBV18 to TRBJ1-5; D uncertain. The V end was cut by 4 bases, the J end by 3 bases, with 10 bases between. The CDR3 has 14 amino acids. CDR1 and CDR2 from the germline V gene are KGHSH and LQKENI. The CDR3: CASSQAAANQPQHF. CDR3 nucleotide sequence: TGTGCCAGCTCACAGGCGGCGGCCAATCAGCCCCAGCATTTT.

This clonotype was seen ten or more times. V usage is TRBV7-9 and J usage is TRBJ2-2; 8 bases are a match to TRBD1. The CDR3 extends over 17 amino acids. Germline CDR1 and CDR2: SEHNR and FQNEAQ (reference sequence). V was pared by 5 bases and J by 1 base, with 9 bases of the junction left unmatched. CDR3 sequence: CASSPDLQGVNTGELFF. As DNA, the CDR3 is TGTGCCAGCAGCCCCGACCTACAGGGGGTGAACACCGGGGAGCTGTTTTTT.

This clonotype came up many times. This chain uses TRBV7-9 with TRBJ1-1; 8 bases map to TRBD1. This CDR3 has 15 amino acids. V shed 5 bases and J 1 base; nucleotides not matched to a gene: 6. Germline assignment: CDR1 SEHNR and CDR2 FQNEAQ (reference sequence). The DNA for the CDR3 is TGTGCCAGCAGCCCCTACAGGGGGAAGAACACTGAAGCTTTCTTT. It codes for CASSPYRGKNTEAFF.

Many counts were recorded for this clonotype. The V call is TRBV19, the J call TRBJ1-6; D is unresolved. V was shortened by 3 bases and J by 6 bases, with 9 bases between the two germline ends. Germline lookup yields CDR1 LNHDA and CDR2 SQIVND (reference sequence). The CDR3 extends over 14 amino acids. The CDR3 DNA is TGTGCCAGTAGTATCCAGGATTCTAATTCACCCCTCCACTTT. It is translated as CASSIQDSNSPLHF.

This clonotype was seen at least ten times. This chain links TRBV12-3 or TRBV12-4 with TRBJ1-1; tentatively, D is TRBD1 (6 bases). Trimming removed 6 bases at V and 3 bases at J, with 14 bases between. The CDR3 has 14 residues. The CDR3: CASSPKGGHTEAFF. For the CDR3, the DNA is TGTGCCAGCAGCCCTAAGGGGGGGCACACTGAAGCTTTCTTT.

The J gene is TRBJ2-7, the V gene TRBV13, with TRBD1 matching over 7 bases. The CDR3 consists of 14 residues. V dropped 11 bases and J dropped 3; count of bases not matched to a gene: 13. Germline V lookup: CDR1 PRHDT, CDR2 FYEKMQ (reference sequence). Here the CDR3 DNA reads TGTGCCTTCGAGTTGGTGACAGGGTTCTACGAGCAGTACTTC. This gives the protein CAFELVTGFYEQYF.

The chain uses TRBV12-3 or TRBV12-4 and TRBJ2-1; no definite D call. This CDR3 is 13 amino acids long. Between the trimmed V and J ends, which lost 3 bases and 1 base, there was a span of 4 bases. The CDR3: CASSFTSYNEQFF. The CDR3, as DNA: TGTGCCAGCAGTTTTACGTCCTACAATGAGCAGTTCTTC.

This clonotype was counted at least ten times. This chain joins TRBV6-6 and TRBJ1-4; the D gene is possibly TRBD1 (6 bases). The ends were cut back, 7 bases at V and 4 bases at J, with 22 bases in the middle. The CDR3 contains 17 residues. CDR1 MNHNY and CDR2 SVGAGI come from the germline V gene (reference sequence). The CDR3 DNA reads TGTGCCAGCACCCTCCAATCGAACAGGGTCCATAATGAAAAACTGTTTTTT. This sequence encodes CASTLQSNRVHNEKLFF.

The chain joins TRBV4-1 to TRBJ2-1; D not certain. The germline gives CDR1 MGHRA, CDR2 YSYEKL. V gave up 1 base and J gave up 8 bases, with 6 bases separating them. CDR3 length: 12 amino acids. The CDR3 is CASSQVLHEQFF. In DNA, the CDR3 is TGCGCCAGCAGCCAAGTCTTACATGAGCAGTTCTTC.

This clonotype turned up a few times. This chain joins TRBV12-3 or TRBV12-4 and TRBJ2-3; D uncertain. The ends were cut back, 7 bases at V and 0 bases at J, with 8 bases in the middle. CDR3 length: 13 amino acids. In nucleotides, the CDR3 is TGTGCCAGCATGTCCCTTAGCACAGATACGCAGTATTTT. It specifies CASMSLSTDTQYF.

The V gene is TRBV6-2 or TRBV6-3, the J gene TRBJ2-3; 9 nucleotides agree with TRBD1. The germline V gene has CDR1 MNHEY and CDR2 SVGEGT. The CDR3 loop spans 15 amino acids. V lost 8 bases, J lost 5 bases, and 11 bases stayed unmatched. The CDR3 protein is CASDVPGQGVDTQYF. CDR3 in DNA: TGTGCCAGCGACGTCCCGGGACAGGGCGTAGATACGCAGTATTTT.

This clonotype has a count of ten or more. The chain joins TRBV11-2 to TRBJ1-2, with unresolved D. V lost 0 bases, J lost 0 bases, and 8 bases lay in between. This CDR3 has 15 residues. Germline V gene sequence: CDR1 SGHAT, CDR2 FQNNGV. CDR3 nucleotide sequence: TGTGCCAGCAGCTTAGAACAGCGGGCTAACTATGGCTACACCTTC. It translates to CASSLEQRANYGYTF.

This clonotype occurred many times. The rearrangement uses TRBV9 and TRBJ2-7; TRBD2 might be the D (5 bases). The V and J ends lost 0 bases and 0 bases respectively, with 28 bases between them. This CDR3 has 21 amino acids. The V gene's germline CDR1 is SGDLS and CDR2 YYNGEE. CDR3 nucleotide sequence: TGTGCCAGCAGCGTAGGCCCCTCCGCTCCCGATGAGGGCGATAGCTCCTACGAGCAGTACTTC. This codes for CASSVGPSAPDEGDSSYEQYF.

Many counts were recorded for this clonotype. The chain combines TRBV3-1 with TRBJ2-3; 7 nucleotides align to TRBD1. J gave up 1 base and V 4 bases, and 8 bases lay outside the gene matches. This CDR3 spans 16 amino acids. Germline assignment: CDR1 LGHDT and CDR2 YNNKEL (reference sequence). CDR3 sequence reads: CASSPQGVSGTDTQYF. CDR3 DNA sequence: TGTGCCAGCAGCCCTCAGGGGGTGTCGGGCACAGATACGCAGTATTTT.

This clonotype was counted ten times or more. This sequence joins TRBV6-6 and TRBJ2-1; 9 nucleotides line up with TRBD2. The length of the CDR3 is 16 residues. The ends lost 4 bases at V and 7 bases at J; junction bases unmatched: 11. Germline CDR1 and CDR2: MNHNY and SVGAGI (reference sequence). This CDR3 reads CASSSITLAGLNEQFF. The CDR3 coding sequence is TGTGCCAGCAGTTCCATCACCCTAGCGGGGTTAAATGAGCAGTTCTTC.

This clonotype was picked up many times. This rearrangement joins TRBV24-1 to TRBJ2-1; 9 bases match TRBD2. J gave up 7 bases and V 1 base, and 10 bases lay outside the gene matches. Germline V CDR1 and CDR2: KGHDR, SFDVKD. There are 17 residues in the CDR3. This CDR3 reads CATSDLTAAGGLNEQFF. DNA for the CDR3: TGTGCCACCAGTGATTTAACGGCAGCGGGAGGCCTTAATGAGCAGTTCTTC.

Ten or more counts support this clonotype. The gene calls are TRBV3-1 and TRBJ2-2, with 7 bases lining up with TRBD2. V lost 4 bases, J lost 7 bases, and 3 bases stayed unmatched. Germline V gene data show CDR1 as LGHDT and CDR2 as YNNKEL (reference sequence). This CDR3 region has 13 residues. The CDR3 spells CASSPGLVGELFF. Here the CDR3 DNA reads TGTGCCAGCAGCCCTGGACTAGTCGGGGAGCTGTTTTTT.

The table lists this clonotype with a few counts. V is TRBV2 and J is TRBJ1-5; possible D gene TRBD1, 5 bases. This CDR3 is 15 amino acids long. Trimming cost V 5 bases and J 2 bases, with 13 bases left between them. Germline V lookup: CDR1 SNHLY, CDR2 FYNNEI. CDR3 sequence: CASSHDRSGNQPQHF. The CDR3 DNA follows: TGTGCCAGCAGTCATGACAGATCAGGCAATCAGCCCCAGCATTTT.